One sample yielded the 23 T cell receptor beta chains listed below, sequenced in a study of patients and donors after allogeneic stem cell transplantation. Using its own MiXCR run on the RT-PCR reads, TCRdb lists one record per CDR3 protein. The repertoire has roughly 960,000 distinct CDR3 sequences, roughly 17% of them found once; the top ten carry 5% to 6.5%. What was sequenced was blood, either unsorted or a sorted T cell fraction (not recorded which). The receptors originated from a human donor who was either an allogeneic HSCT recipient or a stem cell or donor lymphocyte infusion donor (not recorded which). It is not recorded whose cells these are; they may come from a transplant donor.

This clonotype was recorded a few times. The J gene is TRBJ2-1, the V gene TRBV14; 10 nucleotides match TRBD2. The CDR3 loop spans 16 amino acids. Germline V gene lookup returns CDR1 SGHDN and CDR2 FVKESK. V dropped 0 bases and J dropped 9; count of bases not matched to a gene: 8. The CDR3 DNA reads as TGTGCCAGCAGCCAAGAAGCTAGCGGGAGAATCGGTGAGCAGTTCTTC. Its translation: CASSQEASGRIGEQFF.

This clonotype appeared a few times. The rearrangement uses TRBV5-6 and TRBJ2-2, with D tentatively TRBD1 (6 bases). Germline V gene data show CDR1 as SGHDT and CDR2 as YYEEEE. The V gene lost 4 bases and the J gene lost 5 bases, with 24 bases spanning the gap. This CDR3 is 18 amino acids long. CDR3 nucleotides: TGTGCCAGCAGCCTTAGGTTGATACTAGGGGGAAGGACCGGGGAGCTGTTTTTT. The encoded protein is CASSLRLILGGRTGELFF.

The V and J genes are TRBV6-2 or TRBV6-3 and TRBJ1-5; 8 bases map to TRBD1. Germline V lookup: CDR1 MNHEY, CDR2 SVGEGT. CDR3 length equals 15 residues. With 7 bases clipped from V and 4 bases from J, the junction kept 9 bases outside the gene matches. CDR3 bases: TGTGCCAGCACCCCCGACAGGGGCCTAAATCAGCCCCAGCATTTT. It codes for CASTPDRGLNQPQHF.

This clonotype was observed at least ten times. The J gene is TRBJ2-3, the V gene TRBV27, with D maybe TRBD2 (6 bases). The CDR3 extends over 17 amino acids. Germline assignment: CDR1 MNHEY and CDR2 SMNVEV (reference sequence). V lost 2 bases to trimming and J lost 2 bases, with 17 bases between them. CDR3 loop: CASSLSERGDPTDTQYF. In DNA, the CDR3 is TGTGCCAGCAGTTTAAGTGAACGCGGGGACCCCACAGATACGCAGTATTTT.

This chain connects TRBV6-1 to TRBJ2-3; either TRBD1 or TRBD2 may supply D (5 bases each). The length of the CDR3 is 14 residues. Trimming took off 6 bases at V and 8 bases at J, with 18 bases between the two ends. The germline gives CDR1 MNHNS, CDR2 SASEGT. The CDR3 DNA reads TGTGCCAGCAGCGATGGGACGACGCGCGGTACGCAGTATTTT. Its translation: CASSDGTTRGTQYF.

This clonotype was found many times. The gene calls are TRBV5-6 and TRBJ2-7, with D maybe TRBD2 (5 bases). V shed 2 bases and J shed 0 bases, with 9 bases lying between them. Germline V gene data show CDR1 as SGHDT and CDR2 as YYEEEE. The length of the CDR3 is 14 residues. CDR3 bases: TGTGCCAGCAGCTTAGACGGGAACTCCTACGAGCAGTACTTC. This gives the protein CASSLDGNSYEQYF.

For the CDR3, the DNA is TGTGCCAGCAGACCGACAGGGTATGGCAATCAGCCCCAGCATTTT. Translation gives CASRPTGYGNQPQHF. The chain employs TRBV6-2 or TRBV6-3 and TRBJ1-5, with 7 nucleotides matching TRBD1. The germline CDR1 and CDR2 sequences are MNHEY and SVGEGT. With V trimmed by 6 bases and J by 2 bases, 7 bases remained unmatched. CDR3 length equals 15 residues.

This clonotype occurred a few times. The V gene is TRBV12-3 or TRBV12-4, the J gene TRBJ1-2; D gene ambiguous. Trimming left V 6 bases short and J 2 bases short, with 16 bases between. The CDR3 has 15 amino acids. CDR3 region: CASSPKPDGNYGYTF. As DNA, the CDR3 is TGTGCCAGCAGCCCGAAACCGGACGGGAACTATGGCTACACCTTC.

The chain's CDR3 is CATSEGAGGPVANEQFF. The CDR3 region has the DNA TGTGCCACCAGTGAGGGAGCGGGAGGGCCCGTAGCGAATGAGCAGTTCTTC. The gene calls are TRBV24-1 and TRBJ2-1; 10 bases are shared with TRBD2. CDR3 length: 17 residues. Germline CDR1 reads KGHDR; CDR2 reads SFDVKD. V trimming: 4 bases; J trimming: 7 bases; junction bases outside the gene matches: 12.

This clonotype was detected only a few times. The J gene is TRBJ2-7, the V gene TRBV5-1; either TRBD1 or TRBD2 may supply D (7 bases each). Germline CDR1 is SGHRS and CDR2 is YFSETQ. CDR3 length: 13 amino acids. The V gene lost 4 bases and the J gene lost 3 bases, with 11 bases spanning the gap. CDR3 coding DNA: TGCGCCAGCAGCGGGGGGGACAGCTACGAGCAGTACTTC. This translates into CASSGGDSYEQYF.

The sample holds a few counts of this clonotype. The chain uses TRBV5-4 and TRBJ1-1; D might be TRBD1 (5 bases). Trimming cost V 3 bases and J 6 bases, with 15 bases left between them. This CDR3 is built from 14 residues. The germline V gene has CDR1 SGHNT and CDR2 YYREEE (reference sequence). CDR3 sequence (DNA): TGTGCCAGCAGCTATCCTGGGGGGAGATCTGAAGCTTTCTTT. Translating gives CASSYPGGRSEAFF.

This clonotype was observed a few times. This chain links TRBV20-1 with TRBJ2-3; TRBD1 agrees at 7 bases. This CDR3 has 14 amino acids. V was clipped by 2 bases and J by 0 bases; unmatched bases: 2. Germline V gene lookup returns CDR1 DFQATT and CDR2 SNEGSKA (reference sequence). The CDR3 DNA is TGCAGTGCTAGATGGGACAGAAGCACAGATACGCAGTATTTT. Translation: CSARWDRSTDTQYF.

The rearrangement links TRBV11-3 to TRBJ2-3, with D possibly being TRBD1 (6 bases). The CDR3 is 15 amino acids. Per the germline V gene, CDR1 is SGHNT and CDR2 is YENEEA. Trimming took 5 bases from V and 0 from J, leaving 12 bases between them. The CDR3 sequence: CASSLDSASTDTQYF. Written as DNA, the CDR3 is TGTGCCAGCAGCCTGGACAGTGCTAGCACAGATACGCAGTATTTT.

This rearrangement joins TRBV6-6 to TRBJ1-2; TRBD1 is a possible D gene (5 bases). Germline CDR1 is MNHNY and CDR2 is SVGAGI (reference sequence). The CDR3 covers 13 residues. Between the trimmed V and J ends, which lost 7 bases and 5 bases, there was a span of 14 bases. For the CDR3, the DNA is TGTGCCAGCACCGGGACTGGGAAGTATGGCTACACCTTC. This encodes CASTGTGKYGYTF.

The chain has TRBV7-9 and TRBJ2-7; no clear D gene. The CDR3 runs to 14 residues. V was cut by 5 bases and J by 2 bases, with 13 bases left in between. Germline V gene lookup returns CDR1 SEHNR and CDR2 FQNEAQ (reference sequence). CDR3 sequence reads: CASSVTPLPYEQYF. CDR3 DNA: TGTGCCAGCAGCGTTACACCTCTACCCTACGAGCAGTACTTC.

This clonotype has a handful of counts. The genes are TRBV7-9 and TRBJ2-1; D is perhaps TRBD1 or TRBD2 (5 bases each). Germline V gives CDR1 SEHNR, CDR2 FQNEAQ (reference sequence). The CDR3 is 16 residues long. V dropped 4 bases and J dropped 3 bases, with 16 bases sitting between them. The CDR3 sequence is CASSSGTTLNYNEQFF. The CDR3, as DNA: TGTGCCAGCAGCTCCGGGACCACTCTCAACTACAATGAGCAGTTCTTC. Full variable domain (missing parts from reference TRBV7-9 and TRBJ2-1): DTGVSQNPRHKITKRGQNVTFRCDPISEHNRLYWYRQTLGQGPEFLTYFQNEAQLEKSRLLSDRFSAERPKGSFSTLEIQRTEQGDSAMYLCASSSGTTLNYNEQFFGPGTRLTVL.

V is TRBV10-3 and J is TRBJ1-6, with TRBD1 matching over 7 bases. The junction had 4 bases not matched to a gene; V was cut back by 4 bases and J by 4 bases. From germline, CDR1 is ENHRY and CDR2 SYGVKD. The CDR3 is 15 amino acids. The CDR3 region has the DNA TGTGCCATCAGTGGACAGGGCCAATATAATTCACCCCTCCACTTT. Translation gives CAISGQGQYNSPLHF.

V and J are TRBV3-1 and TRBJ2-7, with D tentatively TRBD1 (5 bases). V was cut by 2 bases and J by 3 bases, with 17 bases left in between. The CDR3 totals 16 residues. Germline V gene data show CDR1 as LGHDT and CDR2 as YNNKEL (reference sequence). The CDR3 sequence is CASSQLGTGTFYEQYF. CDR3 bases: TGTGCCAGCAGCCAACTAGGCACAGGTACCTTCTACGAGCAGTACTTC.

This clonotype was recorded a few times. The chain has TRBV4-1 and TRBJ2-7; the match to TRBD2 covers 7 bases. The germline V gene has CDR1 MGHRA and CDR2 YSYEKL. This CDR3 comprises 16 residues. Unmatched junction bases numbered 8, after V lost 1 base and J lost 2 bases. The CDR3 loop reads CASSQGTGTTTYEQYF. CDR3 DNA: TGCGCCAGCAGCCAAGGGACCGGGACTACGACCTACGAGCAGTACTTC.

V gene TRBV5-5 combines with J gene TRBJ1-5; a possible D gene is TRBD1 (5 bases). Germline CDR1 SGHKS, CDR2 YYEKEE (reference sequence). Trimming took 1 base from V and 8 from J, leaving 10 bases between them. CDR3 length: 13 amino acids. The CDR3 DNA sequence: TGTGCCAGCAGCTTGTCAGGGATTGAGCCCCAGCATTTT. Protein sequence: CASSLSGIEPQHF.

This sequence joins TRBV4-3 and TRBJ2-7; no definite D call. The V gene's germline CDR1 is LGHNA and CDR2 YSLEER. With 1 base removed from V and 3 bases from J, the gap between germline ends came to 13 bases. This CDR3 has 15 residues. The CDR3, as DNA: TGCGCCAGCAGCCAAGGTCGAGCTCTGGGCTACGAGCAGTACTTC. Translated: CASSQGRALGYEQYF.

This clonotype was counted only a few times. The DNA of the CDR3 is TGTGCCACCAGTGATTTACAGGGAGGCATTCAGTACTTC. Protein sequence: CATSDLQGGIQYF. This chain joins TRBV24-1 and TRBJ2-4, with D perhaps being TRBD1 or TRBD2 (6 bases each). Germline V lookup: CDR1 KGHDR, CDR2 SFDVKD. This CDR3 is built from 13 residues. Trimming took 1 base from V and 9 from J, leaving 9 bases between them.

The gene calls are TRBV2 and TRBJ2-1; 8 bases line up with TRBD2. Germline V gene lookup returns CDR1 SNHLY and CDR2 FYNNEI. The CDR3 has 14 amino acids. V was clipped by 4 bases and J by 9 bases; unmatched bases: 8. This CDR3 is CASSGLAIGSEQFF. The CDR3 bases are TGTGCCAGCAGTGGACTAGCGATCGGGAGTGAGCAGTTCTTC.